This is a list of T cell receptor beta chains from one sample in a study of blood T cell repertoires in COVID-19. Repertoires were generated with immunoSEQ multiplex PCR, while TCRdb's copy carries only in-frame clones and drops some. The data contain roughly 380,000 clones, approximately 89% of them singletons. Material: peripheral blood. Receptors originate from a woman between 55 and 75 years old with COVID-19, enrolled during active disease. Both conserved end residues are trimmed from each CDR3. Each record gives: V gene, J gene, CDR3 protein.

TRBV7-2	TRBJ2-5	ASSLKVGSGGAVETQY
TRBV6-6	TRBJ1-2	ASSLRQGYGYT
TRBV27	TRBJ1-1	ASRRSNTEAF
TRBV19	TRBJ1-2	ASRIFSSVARSGYT
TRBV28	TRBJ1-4	ASSLSVTGLEGPNEKLF
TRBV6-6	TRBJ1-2	ASSHRDRGESGYT
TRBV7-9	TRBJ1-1	ASSARGQGNTEAF
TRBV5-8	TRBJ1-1	ASTSRGVNTEAF
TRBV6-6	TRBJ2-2	ASSPWTGGFTGELF
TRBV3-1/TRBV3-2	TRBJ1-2	ASSQEAGNYGYT
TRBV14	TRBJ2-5	ASSHYKRERGQETQY
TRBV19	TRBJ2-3	ASKWRGGTDTQY
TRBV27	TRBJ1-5	ASSGTGGGQPQH
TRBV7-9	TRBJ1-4	ASSLGQTTNEKLF
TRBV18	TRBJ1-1	ASSQGQSLAAF
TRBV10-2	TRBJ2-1	ASSDGGGGAYNEQF
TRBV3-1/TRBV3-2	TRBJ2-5	ASSQDLGLETQY
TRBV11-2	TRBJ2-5	ASSLVGSTGRETQY
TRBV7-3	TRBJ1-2	ASSFRGPVNYGYT
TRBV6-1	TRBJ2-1	ASSEYSSYNEQF
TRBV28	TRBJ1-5	ASKRRDREHQPQH